This TCR beta chain was documented in a study of T cell repertoires in aging, cancer and after chemotherapy. Study observations and caveats: Immunological memory after chemotherapy cannot be judged from the repertoire data.

Peripheral blood genomic DNA, not sorted cells or RNA, was the template. Rearranged V-D-J TRB sequences were amplified with a mixed TRB-A/B primer pool. TCRdb itself ran the multiplex PCR reads through MiXCR, one entry per CDR3 protein. Of several thousand distinct CDR3 sequences in the sample, roughly 33% were seen once. Of note for this clonotype: No antigen is known for it.

Trimming pared 7 bases from V and 6 bases from J, leaving 21 bases between. CDR3 length: 15 amino acids. CDR1 LNHDA and CDR2 SQIVND come from the germline V gene (reference sequence). V usage is TRBV19 and J usage is TRBJ2-5, with D possibly matching TRBD1 (6 bases). The specimen was blood. This TCR came from a human donor in good health. The donor label of this sample is uncertain. The CDR3 loop reads CASTPGRGGRQTQYF. The DNA of the CDR3 is TGTGCCAGTACCCCCGGCCGAGGGGGTCGGCAGACCCAGTACTTC.